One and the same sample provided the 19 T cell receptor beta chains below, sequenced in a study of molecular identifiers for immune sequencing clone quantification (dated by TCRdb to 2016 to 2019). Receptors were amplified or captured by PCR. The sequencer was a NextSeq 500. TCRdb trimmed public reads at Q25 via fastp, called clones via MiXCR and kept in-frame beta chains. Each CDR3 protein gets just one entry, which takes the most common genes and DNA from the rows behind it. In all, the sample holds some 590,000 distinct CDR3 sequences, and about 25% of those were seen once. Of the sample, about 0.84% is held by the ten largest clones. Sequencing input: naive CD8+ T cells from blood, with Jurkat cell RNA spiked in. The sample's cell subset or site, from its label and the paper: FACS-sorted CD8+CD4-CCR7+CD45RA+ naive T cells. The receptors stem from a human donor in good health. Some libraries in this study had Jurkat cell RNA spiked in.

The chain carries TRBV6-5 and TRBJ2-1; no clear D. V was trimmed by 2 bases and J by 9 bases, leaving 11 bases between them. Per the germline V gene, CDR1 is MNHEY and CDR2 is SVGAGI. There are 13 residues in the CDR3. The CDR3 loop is CASSYRSIGEQFF. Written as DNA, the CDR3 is TGTGCCAGCAGTTACCGTAGTATTGGTGAGCAGTTCTTC.

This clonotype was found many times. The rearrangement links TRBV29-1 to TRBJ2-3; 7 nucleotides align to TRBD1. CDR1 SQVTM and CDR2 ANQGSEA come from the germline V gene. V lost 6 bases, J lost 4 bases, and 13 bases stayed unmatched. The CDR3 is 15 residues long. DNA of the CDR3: TGCAGCGTCGATGAGACAGGGTTTTTGGCAGATACGCAGTATTTT. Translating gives CSVDETGFLADTQYF.

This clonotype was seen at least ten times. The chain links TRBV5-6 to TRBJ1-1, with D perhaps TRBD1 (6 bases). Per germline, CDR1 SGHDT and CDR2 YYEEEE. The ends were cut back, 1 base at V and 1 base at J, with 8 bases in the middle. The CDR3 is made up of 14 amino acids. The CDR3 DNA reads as TGTGCCAGCAGCTTGCCACAGGGGAACACTGAAGCTTTCTTT. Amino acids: CASSLPQGNTEAFF.

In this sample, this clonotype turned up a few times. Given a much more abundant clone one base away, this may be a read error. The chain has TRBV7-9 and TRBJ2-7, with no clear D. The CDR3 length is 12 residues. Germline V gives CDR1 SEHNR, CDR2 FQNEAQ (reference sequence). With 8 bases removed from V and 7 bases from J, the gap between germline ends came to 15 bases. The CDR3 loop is CASGSLLLEQYF. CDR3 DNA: TGTGCCAGCGGCTCCCTCCTCCTGGAGCAGTACTTC.

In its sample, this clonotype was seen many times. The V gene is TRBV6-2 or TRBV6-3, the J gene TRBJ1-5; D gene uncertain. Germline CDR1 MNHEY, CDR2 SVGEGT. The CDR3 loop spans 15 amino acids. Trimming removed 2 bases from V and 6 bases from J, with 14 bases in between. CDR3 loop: CASSYLGHPGQPQHF. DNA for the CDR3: TGTGCCAGCAGTTACCTAGGCCATCCAGGTCAGCCCCAGCATTTT.

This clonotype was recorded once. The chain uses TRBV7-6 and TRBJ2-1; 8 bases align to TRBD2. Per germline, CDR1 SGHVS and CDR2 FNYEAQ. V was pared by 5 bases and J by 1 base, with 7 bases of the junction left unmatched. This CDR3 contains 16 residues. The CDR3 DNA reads TGTGCCAGCAGCAGATCCAAGCGGGAGTCCTACAATGAGCAGTTCTTC. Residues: CASSRSKRESYNEQFF.

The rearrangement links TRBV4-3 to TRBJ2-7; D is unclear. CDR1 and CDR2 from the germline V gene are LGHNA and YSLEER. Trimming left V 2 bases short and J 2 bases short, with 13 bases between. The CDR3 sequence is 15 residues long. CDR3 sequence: CASSQTWGGAYEQYF. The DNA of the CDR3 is TGCGCCAGCAGCCAAACCTGGGGTGGGGCCTACGAGCAGTACTTC.

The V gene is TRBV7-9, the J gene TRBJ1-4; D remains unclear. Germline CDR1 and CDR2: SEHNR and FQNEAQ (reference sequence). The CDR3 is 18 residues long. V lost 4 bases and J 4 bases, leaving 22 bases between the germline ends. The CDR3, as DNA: TGTGCCAGCAGCTCTTACCCCTATACTGACTACTTTAATGAAAAACTGTTTTTT. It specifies CASSSYPYTDYFNEKLFF.

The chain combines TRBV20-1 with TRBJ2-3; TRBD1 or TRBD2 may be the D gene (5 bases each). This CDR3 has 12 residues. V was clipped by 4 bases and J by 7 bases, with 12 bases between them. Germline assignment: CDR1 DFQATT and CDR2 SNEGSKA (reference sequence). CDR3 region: CSATGPINTQYF. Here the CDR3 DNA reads TGCAGTGCTACGGGGCCCATTAATACGCAGTATTTT.

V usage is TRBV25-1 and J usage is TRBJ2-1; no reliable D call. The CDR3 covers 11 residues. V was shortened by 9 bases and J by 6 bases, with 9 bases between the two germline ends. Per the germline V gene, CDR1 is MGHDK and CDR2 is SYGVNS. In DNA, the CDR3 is TGTGCCAGTACAGTATCCAATGAGCAGTTCTTC. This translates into CASTVSNEQFF.

The CDR3 bases are TGTGCCAGCAGCTTAGCAGGGGGCGCTTCCTACGAGCAGTACTTC. It yields the protein CASSLAGGASYEQYF. The chain is built from TRBV7-9 and TRBJ2-7; 7 bases fit TRBD1. CDR1 SEHNR and CDR2 FQNEAQ come from the germline V gene (reference sequence). Unmatched junction bases numbered 3, after V lost 0 bases and J lost 1 base. This CDR3 comprises 15 residues.

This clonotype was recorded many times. The CDR3: CASSQDPGQRNTEAFF. For the CDR3, the DNA is TGTGCCAGCAGCCAAGATCCGGGACAGCGGAACACTGAAGCTTTCTTT. This chain connects TRBV3-1 to TRBJ1-1; 7 bases fit TRBD1. Per germline, CDR1 LGHDT and CDR2 YNNKEL (reference sequence). Trimming at V came to 0 bases and at J to 1 base, leaving 5 bases not matched to a gene. The CDR3 has 16 residues. Full variable domain (missing parts from reference TRBV3-1 and TRBJ1-1): DTAVSQTPKYLVTQMGNDKSIKCEQNLGHDTMYWYKQDSKKFLKIMFSYNNKELIINETVPNRFSPKSPDKAHLNLHINSLELGDSAVYFCASSQDPGQRNTEAFFGQGTRLTVV.

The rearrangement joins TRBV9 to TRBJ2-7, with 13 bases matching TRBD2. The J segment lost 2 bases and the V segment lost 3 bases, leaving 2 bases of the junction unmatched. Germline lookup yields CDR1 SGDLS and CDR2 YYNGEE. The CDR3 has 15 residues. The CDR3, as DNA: TGTGCCAGCAGCGGACTAGCGGGGGGTCCCTACGAGCAGTACTTC. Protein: CASSGLAGGPYEQYF.

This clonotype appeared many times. CDR3 protein: CASSLEGGADTQYF. DNA of the CDR3: TGTGCCAGCAGCTTAGAAGGGGGGGCAGATACGCAGTATTTT. The chain combines TRBV7-2 with TRBJ2-3, with D perhaps matching TRBD2 (7 bases). The CDR3 is 14 amino acids. Germline V gene data show CDR1 as SGHTA and CDR2 as FQGNSA. With 1 base removed from V and 4 bases from J, the gap between germline ends came to 9 bases.

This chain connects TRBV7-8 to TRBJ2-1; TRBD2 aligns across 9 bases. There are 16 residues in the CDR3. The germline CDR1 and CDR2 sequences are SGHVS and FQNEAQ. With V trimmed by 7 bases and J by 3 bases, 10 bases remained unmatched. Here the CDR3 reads CASTKTSGPNYNEQFF. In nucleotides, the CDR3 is TGTGCCAGCACCAAAACTAGCGGGCCAAACTACAATGAGCAGTTCTTC.

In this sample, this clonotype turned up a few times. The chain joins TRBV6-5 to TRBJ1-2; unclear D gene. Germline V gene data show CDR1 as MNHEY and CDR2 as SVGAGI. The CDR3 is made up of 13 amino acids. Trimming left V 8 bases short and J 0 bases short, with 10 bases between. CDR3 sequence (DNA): TGTGCCAGCGGTTGGGTAACTAACTATGGCTACACCTTC. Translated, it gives CASGWVTNYGYTF.

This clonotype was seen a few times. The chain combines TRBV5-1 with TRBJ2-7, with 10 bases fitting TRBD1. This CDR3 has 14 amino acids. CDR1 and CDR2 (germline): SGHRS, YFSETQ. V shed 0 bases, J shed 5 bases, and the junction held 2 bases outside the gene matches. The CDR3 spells CASSLAGTGDEQYF. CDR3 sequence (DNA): TGCGCCAGCAGCTTGGCCGGGACAGGGGACGAGCAGTACTTC.

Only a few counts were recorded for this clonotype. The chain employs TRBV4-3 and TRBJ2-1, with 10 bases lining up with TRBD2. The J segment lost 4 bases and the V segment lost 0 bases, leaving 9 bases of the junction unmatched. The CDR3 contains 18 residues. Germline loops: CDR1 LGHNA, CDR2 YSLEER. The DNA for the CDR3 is TGCGCCAGCAGCCAAGAGGGGACGCAACTAGCGGGGTACAATGAGCAGTTCTTC. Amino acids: CASSQEGTQLAGYNEQFF.

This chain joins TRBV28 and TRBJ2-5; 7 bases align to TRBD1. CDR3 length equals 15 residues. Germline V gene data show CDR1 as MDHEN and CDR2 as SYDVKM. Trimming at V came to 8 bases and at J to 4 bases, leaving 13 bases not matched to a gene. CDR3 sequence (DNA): TGTGCCAGCTCACCTTACCGACAGGGTGGAGAGACCCAGTACTTC. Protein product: CASSPYRQGGETQYF.